This T cell receptor beta chain was documented in a study of cytomegalovirus exposure and HLA in healthy donors. Overall study results and limits: In a later analysis, an Asian-associated ancestry cluster reportedly showed fewer N-insertions than the approximately 660-donor mean.

Comments on this clone: As yet, its antigen is unknown.

CDR1 and CDR2 from the germline V gene are SGHRS and YFSETQ. The CDR3 is made up of 15 amino acids. V shed 4 bases and J shed 12 bases, with 22 bases lying between them. Vbeta (60) and Jbeta (13) primers were used in the PCR. Assay: immunoSEQ multiplex PCR; the TCRdb copy retains only in-frame clones and omits some. Among approximately 150,000 clones, nearly 70% were seen once, and the ten largest hold about 10%. Sequenced input: PBMCs. This clonotype was obtained from a man aged 25-45 years in good health and CMV-seropositive. The chain recombines TRBV5-1 with TRBJ1-4, with D maybe TRBD1 (6 bases). CDR3 in amino acids: CASSPGDGGPKELFF. CDR3 coding DNA: TGCGCCAGCAGCCCGGGGGACGGGGGGCCGAAAGAACTGTTTTTT.